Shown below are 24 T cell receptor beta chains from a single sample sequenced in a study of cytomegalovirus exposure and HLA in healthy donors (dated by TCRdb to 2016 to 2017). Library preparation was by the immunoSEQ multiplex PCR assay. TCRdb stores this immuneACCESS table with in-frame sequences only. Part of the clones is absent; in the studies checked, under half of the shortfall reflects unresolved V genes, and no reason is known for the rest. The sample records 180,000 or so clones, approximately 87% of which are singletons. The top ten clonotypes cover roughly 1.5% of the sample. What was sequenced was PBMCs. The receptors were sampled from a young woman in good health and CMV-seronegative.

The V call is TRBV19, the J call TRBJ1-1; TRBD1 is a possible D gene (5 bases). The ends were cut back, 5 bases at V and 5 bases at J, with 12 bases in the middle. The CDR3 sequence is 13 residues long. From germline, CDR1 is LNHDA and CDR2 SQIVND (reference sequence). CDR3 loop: CASSSGGITEAFF. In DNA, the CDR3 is TGTGCCAGTAGTTCCGGGGGAATAACTGAAGCTTTCTTT.

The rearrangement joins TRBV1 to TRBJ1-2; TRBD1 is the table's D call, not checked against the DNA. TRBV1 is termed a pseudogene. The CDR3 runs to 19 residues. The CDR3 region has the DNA TGCACCAGCAGCCAAGAAAATTCCCGGTTGAACAGGAAGAACTATGGCTACACCTTC. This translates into CTSSQENSRLNRKNYGYTF.

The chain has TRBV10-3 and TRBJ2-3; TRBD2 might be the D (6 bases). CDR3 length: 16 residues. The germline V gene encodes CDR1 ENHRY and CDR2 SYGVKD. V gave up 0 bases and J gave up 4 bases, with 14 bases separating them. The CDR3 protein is CAISESVTSPADTQYF. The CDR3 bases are TGTGCCATCAGTGAGTCGGTTACTAGCCCGGCAGATACGCAGTATTTT.

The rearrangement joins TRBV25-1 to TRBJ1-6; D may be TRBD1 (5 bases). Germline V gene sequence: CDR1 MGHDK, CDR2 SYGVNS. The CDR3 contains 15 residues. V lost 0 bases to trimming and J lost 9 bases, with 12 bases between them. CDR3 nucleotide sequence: TGTGCCAGCAGTGAATATGTTGGGCAGGGTTCACCCCTCCACTTT. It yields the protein CASSEYVGQGSPLHF.

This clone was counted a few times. CDR3 sequence: CASSVNGGTGELFF. In DNA form, the CDR3 reads TGTGCCAGCAGCGTGAACGGGGGCACCGGGGAGCTGTTTTTT. The rearrangement uses TRBV9 and TRBJ2-2; D is perhaps TRBD2 (6 bases). This CDR3 region has 14 residues. V lost 2 bases, J lost 4 bases, and 9 bases lay in between. Germline assignment: CDR1 SGDLS and CDR2 YYNGEE.

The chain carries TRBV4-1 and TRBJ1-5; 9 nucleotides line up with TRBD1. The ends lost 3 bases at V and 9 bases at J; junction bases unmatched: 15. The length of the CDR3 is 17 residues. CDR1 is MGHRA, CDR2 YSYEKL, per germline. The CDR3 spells CASSHPPGAGQGRPQHF. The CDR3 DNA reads TGCGCCAGCAGCCATCCCCCCGGGGCGGGACAGGGTCGGCCCCAGCATTTT.

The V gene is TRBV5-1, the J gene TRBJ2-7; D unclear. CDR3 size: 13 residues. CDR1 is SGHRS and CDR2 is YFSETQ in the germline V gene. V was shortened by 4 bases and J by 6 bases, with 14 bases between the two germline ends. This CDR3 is CASSPISTGEQYF. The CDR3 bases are TGCGCCAGCAGCCCGATCAGTACGGGCGAGCAGTACTTC.

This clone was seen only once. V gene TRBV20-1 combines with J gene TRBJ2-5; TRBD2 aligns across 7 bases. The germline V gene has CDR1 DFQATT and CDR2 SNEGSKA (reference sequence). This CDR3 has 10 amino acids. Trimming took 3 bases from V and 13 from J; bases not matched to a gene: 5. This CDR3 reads CSASRDYTYF. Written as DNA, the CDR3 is TGCAGTGCTAGCCGGGACTACACGTACTTC.

CDR3 nucleotides: TGCGCCAGCAGCCAAGATCTCCTCGAGCAGTACTTC. It is translated as CASSQDLLEQYF. The chain uses TRBV4-1 and TRBJ2-7; D is undetermined. Per germline, CDR1 MGHRA and CDR2 YSYEKL. This CDR3 is 12 amino acids long. V dropped 0 bases and J dropped 6 bases, with 6 bases sitting between them.

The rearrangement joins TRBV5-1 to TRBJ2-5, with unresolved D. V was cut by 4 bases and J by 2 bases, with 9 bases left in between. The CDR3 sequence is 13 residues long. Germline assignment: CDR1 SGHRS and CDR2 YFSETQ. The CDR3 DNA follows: TGCGCCAGCAGCCCGATCCTACAAGAGACCCAGTACTTC. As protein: CASSPILQETQYF.

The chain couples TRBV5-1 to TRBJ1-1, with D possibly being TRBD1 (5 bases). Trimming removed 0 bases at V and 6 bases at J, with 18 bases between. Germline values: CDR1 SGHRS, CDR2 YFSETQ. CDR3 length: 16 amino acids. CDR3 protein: CASSLGVSKGIAEAFF. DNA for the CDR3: TGCGCCAGCAGCTTGGGGGTCTCGAAGGGGATCGCTGAAGCTTTCTTT.

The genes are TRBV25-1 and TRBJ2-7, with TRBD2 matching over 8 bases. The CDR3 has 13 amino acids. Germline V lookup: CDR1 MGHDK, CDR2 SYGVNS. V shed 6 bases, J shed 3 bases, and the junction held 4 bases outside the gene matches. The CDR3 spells CASRTGGSYEQYF. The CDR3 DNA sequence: TGTGCCAGCAGAACGGGGGGGAGCTACGAGCAGTACTTC.

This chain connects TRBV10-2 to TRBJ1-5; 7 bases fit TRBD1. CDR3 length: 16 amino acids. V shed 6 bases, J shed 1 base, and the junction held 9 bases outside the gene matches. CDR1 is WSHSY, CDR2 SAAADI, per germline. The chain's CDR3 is CASRDEGAQSNQPQHF. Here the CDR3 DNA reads TGCGCCAGCAGGGATGAGGGGGCTCAGAGCAATCAGCCCCAGCATTTT.

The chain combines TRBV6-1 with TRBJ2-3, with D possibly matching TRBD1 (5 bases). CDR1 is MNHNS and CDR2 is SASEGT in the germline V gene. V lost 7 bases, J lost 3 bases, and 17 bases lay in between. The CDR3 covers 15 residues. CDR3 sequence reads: CASTDWGRVTDTQYF. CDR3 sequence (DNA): TGTGCCAGCACCGACTGGGGCAGGGTGACAGATACGCAGTATTTT.

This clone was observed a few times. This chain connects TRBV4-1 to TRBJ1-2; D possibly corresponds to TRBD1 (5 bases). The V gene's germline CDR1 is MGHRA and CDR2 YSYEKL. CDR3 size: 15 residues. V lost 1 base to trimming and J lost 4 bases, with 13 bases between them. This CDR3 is CASSQVGGESYGYTF. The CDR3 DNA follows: TGCGCCAGCAGCCAAGTAGGAGGGGAGAGCTATGGCTACACCTTC.

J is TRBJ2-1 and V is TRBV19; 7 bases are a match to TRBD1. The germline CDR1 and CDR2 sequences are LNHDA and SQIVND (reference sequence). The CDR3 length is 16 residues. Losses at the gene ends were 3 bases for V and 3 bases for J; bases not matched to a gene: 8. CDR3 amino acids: CASSITLRQGYNEQFF. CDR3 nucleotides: TGTGCCAGTAGTATTACCCTTCGACAGGGCTACAATGAGCAGTTCTTC. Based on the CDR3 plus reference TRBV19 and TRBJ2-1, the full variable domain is DGGITQSPKYLFRKEGQNVTLSCEQNLNHDAMYWYRQDPGQGLRLIYYSQIVNDFQKGDIAEGYSVSREKKESFPLTVTSAQKNPTAFYLCASSITLRQGYNEQFFGPGTRLTVL.

The DNA of the CDR3 is TGCGCCAGCAGCTTATCCGGACAGGGGAGTAGTTACACTGGGGCCAACGTCCTGACTTTC. It translates to CASSLSGQGSSYTGANVLTF. This chain joins TRBV5-1 and TRBJ2-6; 9 bases are shared with TRBD1. The CDR3 spans 20 residues. With 2 bases clipped from V and 2 bases from J, the junction kept 14 bases outside the gene matches. Germline CDR1 is SGHRS and CDR2 is YFSETQ.

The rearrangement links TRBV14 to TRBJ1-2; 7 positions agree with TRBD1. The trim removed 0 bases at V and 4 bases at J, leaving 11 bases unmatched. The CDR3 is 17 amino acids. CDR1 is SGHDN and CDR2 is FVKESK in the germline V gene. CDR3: CASSQDRGRGFSYGYTF. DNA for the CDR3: TGTGCCAGCAGCCAAGATCGGGGCAGGGGGTTCTCCTATGGCTACACCTTC.

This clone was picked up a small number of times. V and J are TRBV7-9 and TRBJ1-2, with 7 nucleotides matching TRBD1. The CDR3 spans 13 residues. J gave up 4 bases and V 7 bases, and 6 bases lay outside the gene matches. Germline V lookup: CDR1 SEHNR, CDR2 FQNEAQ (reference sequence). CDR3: CASNRQGSYGYTF. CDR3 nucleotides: TGTGCCAGCAACAGACAGGGATCCTATGGCTACACCTTC.

CDR3 in DNA: TGTGCCAGCAGCACCCCCCGGGCGGGTCGCTACGAGCAGTACTTC. As protein: CASSTPRAGRYEQYF. The gene calls are TRBV6-5 and TRBJ2-7; a weak D match, TRBD2 (5 bases). Trimming cost V 6 bases and J 3 bases, with 18 bases left between them. The CDR3 loop spans 15 amino acids. CDR1 MNHEY and CDR2 SVGAGI come from the germline V gene.

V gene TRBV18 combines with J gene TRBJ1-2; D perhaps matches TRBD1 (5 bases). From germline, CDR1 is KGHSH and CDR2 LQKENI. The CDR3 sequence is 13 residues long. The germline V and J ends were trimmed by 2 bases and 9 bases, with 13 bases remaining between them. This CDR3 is CASSPSDTRSYTF. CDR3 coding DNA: TGTGCCAGCTCACCATCGGACACCCGGAGCTACACCTTC.

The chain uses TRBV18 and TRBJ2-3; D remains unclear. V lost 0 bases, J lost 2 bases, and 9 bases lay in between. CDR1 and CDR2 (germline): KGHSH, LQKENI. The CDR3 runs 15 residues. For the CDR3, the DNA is TGTGCCAGCTCACCACCAGGTGGGCCCACAGATACGCAGTATTTT. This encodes CASSPPGGPTDTQYF.

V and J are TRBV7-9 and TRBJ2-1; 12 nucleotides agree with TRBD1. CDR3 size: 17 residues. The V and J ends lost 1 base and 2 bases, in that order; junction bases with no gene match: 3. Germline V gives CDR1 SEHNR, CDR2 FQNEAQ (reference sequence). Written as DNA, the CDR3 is TGTGCCAGCAGCTTAGAGGGACAGGGGGCCCCCTACAATGAGCAGTTCTTC. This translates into CASSLEGQGAPYNEQFF. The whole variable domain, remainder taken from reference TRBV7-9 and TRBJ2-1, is DTGVSQNPRHKITKRGQNVTFRCDPISEHNRLYWYRQTLGQGPEFLTYFQNEAQLEKSRLLSDRFSAERPKGSFSTLEIQRTEQGDSAMYLCASSLEGQGAPYNEQFFGPGTRLTVL.

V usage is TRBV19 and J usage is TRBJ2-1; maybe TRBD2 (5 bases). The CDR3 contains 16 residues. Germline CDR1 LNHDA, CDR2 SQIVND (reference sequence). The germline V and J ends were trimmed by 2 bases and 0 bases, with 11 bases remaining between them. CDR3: CASSILATTSYNEQFF. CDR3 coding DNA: TGTGCCAGTAGTATACTAGCAACTACCTCCTACAATGAGCAGTTCTTC.